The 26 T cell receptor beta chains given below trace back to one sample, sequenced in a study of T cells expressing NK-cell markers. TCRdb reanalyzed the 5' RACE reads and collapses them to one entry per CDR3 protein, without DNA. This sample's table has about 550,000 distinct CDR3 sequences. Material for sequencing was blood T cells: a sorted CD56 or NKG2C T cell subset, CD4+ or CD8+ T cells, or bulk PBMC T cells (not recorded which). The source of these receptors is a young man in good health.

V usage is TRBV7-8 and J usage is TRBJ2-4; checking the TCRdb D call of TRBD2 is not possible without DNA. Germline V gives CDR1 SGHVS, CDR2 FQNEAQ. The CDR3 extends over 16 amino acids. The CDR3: CASSLLGTLGSDIQYF.

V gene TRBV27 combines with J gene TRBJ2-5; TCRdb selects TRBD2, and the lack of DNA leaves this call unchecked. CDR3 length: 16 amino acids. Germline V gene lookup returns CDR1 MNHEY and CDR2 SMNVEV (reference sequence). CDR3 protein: CASSTITSGRERTQYF.

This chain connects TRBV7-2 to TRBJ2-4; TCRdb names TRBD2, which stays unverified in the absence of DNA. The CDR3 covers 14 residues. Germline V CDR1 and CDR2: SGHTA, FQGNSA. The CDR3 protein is CASSLVAAENIQYF.

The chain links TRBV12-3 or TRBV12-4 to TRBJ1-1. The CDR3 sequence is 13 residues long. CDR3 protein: CASSLKANTEAFF.

CDR3 in amino acids: CSVPGLPPSCLFF. The V call is TRBV29-1, the J call TRBJ2-1; TCRdb indicates TRBD2, and absent DNA this call remains unverified. This CDR3 contains 13 residues. Germline V CDR1 and CDR2: SQVTM, ANQGSEA.

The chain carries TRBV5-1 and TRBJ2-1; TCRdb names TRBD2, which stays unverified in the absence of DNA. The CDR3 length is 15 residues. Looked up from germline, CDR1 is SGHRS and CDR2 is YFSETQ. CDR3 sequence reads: CASSSPGLAFNEQFF.

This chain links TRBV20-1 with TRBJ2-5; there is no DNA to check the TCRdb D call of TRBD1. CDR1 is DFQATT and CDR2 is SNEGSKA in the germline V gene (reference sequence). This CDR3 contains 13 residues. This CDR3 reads CSANRGLGETQYF.

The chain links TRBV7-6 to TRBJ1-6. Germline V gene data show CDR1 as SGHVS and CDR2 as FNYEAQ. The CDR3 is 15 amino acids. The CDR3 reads CASSLEDGVRSPLHF.

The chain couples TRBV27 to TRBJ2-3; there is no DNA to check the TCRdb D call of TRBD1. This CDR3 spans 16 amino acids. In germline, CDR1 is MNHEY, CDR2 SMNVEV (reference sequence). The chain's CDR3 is CASSLWAGGSTDTQYF.

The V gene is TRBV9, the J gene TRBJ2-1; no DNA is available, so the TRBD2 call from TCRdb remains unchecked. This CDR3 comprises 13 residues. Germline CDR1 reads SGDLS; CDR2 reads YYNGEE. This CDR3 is CASSEGGSTEQFF.

CDR3 sequence: CASSGPRLTDTQYF. The chain combines TRBV2 with TRBJ2-3; TCRdb picks TRBD2, but there is no DNA to check that call. Germline assignment: CDR1 SNHLY and CDR2 FYNNEI. The CDR3 totals 14 residues.

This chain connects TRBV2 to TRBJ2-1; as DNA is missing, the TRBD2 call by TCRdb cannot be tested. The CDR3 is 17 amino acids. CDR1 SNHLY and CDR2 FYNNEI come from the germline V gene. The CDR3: CASSAPLAGPSYNEQFF.

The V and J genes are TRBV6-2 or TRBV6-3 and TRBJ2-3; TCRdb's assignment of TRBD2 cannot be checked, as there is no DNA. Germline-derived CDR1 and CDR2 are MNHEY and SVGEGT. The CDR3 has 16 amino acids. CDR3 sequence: CASSYPAGGHTDTQYF.

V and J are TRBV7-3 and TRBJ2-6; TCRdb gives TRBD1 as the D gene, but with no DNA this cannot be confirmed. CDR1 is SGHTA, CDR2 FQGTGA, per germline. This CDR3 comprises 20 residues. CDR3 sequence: CASSLHGGGGLGSGANVLTF.

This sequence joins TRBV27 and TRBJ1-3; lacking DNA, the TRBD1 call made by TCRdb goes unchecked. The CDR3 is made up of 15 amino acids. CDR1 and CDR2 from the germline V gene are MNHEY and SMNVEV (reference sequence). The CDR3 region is CASSTLGGSGNTIYF.

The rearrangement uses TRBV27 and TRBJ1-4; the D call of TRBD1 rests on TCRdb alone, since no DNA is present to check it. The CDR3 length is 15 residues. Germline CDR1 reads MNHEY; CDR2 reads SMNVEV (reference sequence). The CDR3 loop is CASSSATGGLEKLFF.

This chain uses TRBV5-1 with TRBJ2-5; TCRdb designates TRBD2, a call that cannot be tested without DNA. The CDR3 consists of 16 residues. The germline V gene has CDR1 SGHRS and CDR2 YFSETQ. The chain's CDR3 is CASSSLGSSGMETQYF.

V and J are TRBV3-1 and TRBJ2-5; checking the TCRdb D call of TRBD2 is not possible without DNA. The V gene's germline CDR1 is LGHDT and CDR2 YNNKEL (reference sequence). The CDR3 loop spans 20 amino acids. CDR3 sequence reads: CASSQRGLAGGPVPQETQYF.

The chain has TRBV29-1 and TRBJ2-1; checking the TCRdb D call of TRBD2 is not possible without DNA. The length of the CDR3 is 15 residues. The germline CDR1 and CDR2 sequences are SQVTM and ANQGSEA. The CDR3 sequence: CSVPTSGRPYNEQFF.

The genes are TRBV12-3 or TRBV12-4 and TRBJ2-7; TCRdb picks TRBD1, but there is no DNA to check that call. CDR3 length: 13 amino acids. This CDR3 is CASSLGQGRQQYF.

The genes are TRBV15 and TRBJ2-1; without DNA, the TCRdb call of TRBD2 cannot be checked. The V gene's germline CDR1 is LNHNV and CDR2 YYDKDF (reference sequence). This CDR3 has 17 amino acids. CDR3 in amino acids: CATSRDRRLAGDNEQFF.

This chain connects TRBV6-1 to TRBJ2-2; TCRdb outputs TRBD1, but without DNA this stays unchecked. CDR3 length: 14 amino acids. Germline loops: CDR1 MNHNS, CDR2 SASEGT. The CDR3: CASRRDSPTGELFF.

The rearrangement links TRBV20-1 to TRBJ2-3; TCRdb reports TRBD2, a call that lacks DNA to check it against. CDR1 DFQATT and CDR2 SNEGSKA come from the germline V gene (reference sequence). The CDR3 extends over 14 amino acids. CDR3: CSAAQREFTDTQYF.

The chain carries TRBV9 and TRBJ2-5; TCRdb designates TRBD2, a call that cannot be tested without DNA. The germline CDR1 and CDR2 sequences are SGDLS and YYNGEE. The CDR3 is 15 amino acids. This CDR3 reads CASSVGADPQETQYF.

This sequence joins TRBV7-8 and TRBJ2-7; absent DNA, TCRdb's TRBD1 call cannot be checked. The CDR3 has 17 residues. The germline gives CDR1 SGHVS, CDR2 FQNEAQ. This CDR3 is CASSLAYAGTEGHEQYF.

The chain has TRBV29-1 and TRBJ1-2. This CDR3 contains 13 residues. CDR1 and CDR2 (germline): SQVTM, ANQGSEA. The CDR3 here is CSVGQKLTYGYTF. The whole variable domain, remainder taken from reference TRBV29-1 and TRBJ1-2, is SAVISQKPSRDICQRGTSLTIQCQVDSQVTMMFWYRQQPGQSLTLIATANQGSEATYESGFVIDKFPISRPNLTFSTLTVSNMSPEDSSIYLCSVGQKLTYGYTFGSGTRLTVV.